What follows describes a single T cell receptor beta chain. Its antigen is unidentified. The data are from a study of cytomegalovirus exposure and HLA in healthy donors. Study results and limitations: In an earlier analysis, about 90% or about 30%: the productive usage of most TCR beta V segments. The authors considered a cluster of highly shared sequence variants likely to be a sequencing artifact. A later analysis showed that HLA-associated TCR beta chains had undergone more clonal expansion than equally common others. Rarity characterized most TCR sequences, yet some public TCRs appeared in many donors.

The CDR3 has 16 amino acids. The J segment lost 0 bases and the V segment lost 4 bases, leaving 3 bases of the junction unmatched. CDR1 and CDR2 from the germline V gene are SNHLY and FYNNEI. Vbeta (60) and Jbeta (13) primers were used in the PCR. The assay was immunoSEQ multiplex PCR, and TCRdb's table has in-frame clones only and misses some. The sample contains 80,000 to 100,000 clones, roughly 81% of which appear only once. This sequence joins TRBV2 and TRBJ2-3; 11 bases map to TRBD2. Source material: PBMCs. The source is a man aged 35-49 years in good health and CMV-seronegative. This CDR3 reads CASSGGLADSTDTQYF. The CDR3 DNA is TGTGCCAGCAGTGGGGGACTAGCGGACAGCACAGATACGCAGTATTTT.